The next 32 T cell receptor beta chains were all read from a single sample in a study of pediatric ulcerative colitis. The rectum was sampled with one to two pinch biopsies at colonoscopy. Data came from immunoSEQ multiplex PCR; TCRdb stores just in-frame clones and leaves some out. The data show approximately 22,000 clones, 71% seen once. Sequenced input: gut tissue. The source is a boy between 10 and 17 years old with severe ulcerative colitis.

This chain links TRBV18 with TRBJ1-6; the D gene is possibly TRBD1 (5 bases). Germline CDR1 KGHSH, CDR2 LQKENI. The V end lost 3 bases, the J end lost 7 bases, and 13 bases lay between the germline ends. The CDR3 spans 15 residues. This CDR3 reads CASSPQTVENSPLHF. CDR3 coding DNA: TGTGCCAGCTCACCCCAGACAGTGGAAAATTCACCCCTCCACTTT.

To note about this clone: Within the sample, other DNA sequences also encode this same CDR3. This sequence joins TRBV10-3 and TRBJ2-5; no definite D call. From germline, CDR1 is ENHRY and CDR2 SYGVKD. There are 11 residues in the CDR3. V gave up 3 bases and J gave up 5 bases, with 4 bases separating them. The CDR3 coding sequence is TGTGCCATCAGTGAAGGGGAGACCCAGTACTTC. Its translation is CAISEGETQYF.

The J gene is TRBJ1-1, the V gene TRBV6-6, with D maybe TRBD1 (6 bases). V gave up 7 bases and J gave up 2 bases, with 11 bases separating them. Per the germline V gene, CDR1 is MNHNY and CDR2 is SVGAGI (reference sequence). This CDR3 comprises 13 residues. CDR3 region: CASTWDKNTEAFF. In DNA form, the CDR3 reads TGTGCCAGCACCTGGGACAAAAACACTGAAGCTTTCTTT.

The chain combines TRBV5-6 with TRBJ1-2; no definite D call. The CDR3 consists of 13 residues. The germline V gene has CDR1 SGHDT and CDR2 YYEEEE. V lost 2 bases, J lost 4 bases, and 9 bases lay in between. CDR3 nucleotides: TGTGCCAGCAGCTTAGGATGGGGCTATGGCTACACCTTC. This gives the protein CASSLGWGYGYTF.

This clone has more than one count but fewer than ten. CDR3 in amino acids: CAISARGQGVDAFF. CDR3 sequence (DNA): TGTGCCATCAGTGCCCGGGGGCAGGGAGTCGACGCTTTCTTT. This chain links TRBV10-3 with TRBJ1-1, with D possibly matching TRBD1 (6 bases). CDR3 length: 14 residues. The V gene's germline CDR1 is ENHRY and CDR2 SYGVKD. Trimming cost V 4 bases and J 11 bases, with 20 bases left between them.

The rearrangement joins TRBV4-1 to TRBJ2-3, with 8 bases matching TRBD1. The V and J ends lost 5 bases and 2 bases, in that order; junction bases with no gene match: 9. CDR3 length: 16 residues. Germline CDR1 MGHRA, CDR2 YSYEKL. Here the CDR3 reads CASSSNPGQDTDTQYF. The CDR3 DNA reads TGCGCCAGCAGCTCCAACCCGGGACAGGACACAGATACGCAGTATTTT.

The CDR3 loop is CASSEAFGLYSNQPQHF. The CDR3 nucleotides read TGTGCCAGCAGTGAAGCGTTCGGATTGTATAGCAATCAGCCCCAGCATTTT. The V call is TRBV6-1, the J call TRBJ1-5; D is uncertain. The V and J ends lost 0 bases and 0 bases respectively, with 12 bases between them. CDR3 size: 17 residues. Per germline, CDR1 MNHNS and CDR2 SASEGT.

V is TRBV6-1 and J is TRBJ2-3, with D possibly matching TRBD2 (5 bases). The germline V and J ends were trimmed by 6 bases and 2 bases, with 12 bases remaining between them. Germline V gene lookup returns CDR1 MNHNS and CDR2 SASEGT. The CDR3 totals 14 residues. The CDR3 loop is CASRDGLSTDTQYF. DNA for the CDR3: TGTGCCAGCAGGGACGGACTCTCCACAGATACGCAGTATTTT.

V usage is TRBV6-6 and J usage is TRBJ2-7, with D perhaps TRBD2 (5 bases). Trimming took 5 bases from V and 2 from J, leaving 7 bases between them. Germline V CDR1 and CDR2: MNHNY, SVGAGI (reference sequence). The CDR3 consists of 12 residues. The CDR3 protein is CASSPGTYEQYF. In nucleotides, the CDR3 is TGTGCCAGCAGTCCGGGGACCTACGAGCAGTACTTC.

The chain combines TRBV25-1 with TRBJ1-2; unclear D gene. The germline V and J ends were trimmed by 0 bases and 7 bases, with 12 bases remaining between them. Per germline, CDR1 MGHDK and CDR2 SYGVNS. There are 14 residues in the CDR3. DNA of the CDR3: TGTGCCAGCAGTGAATATATCAGCAATAGTGGCTACACCTTC. Translation: CASSEYISNSGYTF.

V gene TRBV29-1 combines with J gene TRBJ1-4, with TRBD1 identical over 11 bases. V lost 5 bases and J lost 5; bases outside the gene matches: 22. There are 20 residues in the CDR3. Germline CDR1 is SQVTM and CDR2 is ANQGSEA. The CDR3 nucleotides read TGCAGCGTTTCCCCCGGGACAGGGGGGTCCCAAAACGCGTACAATGAAAAACTGTTTTTT. Residues: CSVSPGTGGSQNAYNEKLFF.

A few counts support this clone. The J gene is TRBJ1-2, the V gene TRBV19; D unclear. Germline V lookup: CDR1 LNHDA, CDR2 SQIVND (reference sequence). The CDR3 consists of 11 residues. Trimming removed 4 bases at V and 4 bases at J, with 4 bases between. CDR3 DNA sequence: TGTGCCAGTAGTACAGTCTATGGCTACACCTTC. Translating it yields CASSTVYGYTF.

V gene TRBV30 combines with J gene TRBJ1-2; 9 positions match TRBD1. The CDR3 consists of 15 residues. Germline trimming cut 6 bases from V and 0 bases from J; bases unmatched to any gene: 8. From germline, CDR1 is GTSNPN and CDR2 SVGIG (reference sequence). This chain's CDR3 is CACPGTGLSNYGYTF. Here the CDR3 DNA reads TGTGCCTGTCCCGGGACAGGGCTCTCTAACTATGGCTACACCTTC.

The rearrangement joins TRBV5-6 to TRBJ1-4; unclear D gene. This CDR3 comprises 15 residues. The germline V and J ends were trimmed by 4 bases and 5 bases, with 15 bases remaining between them. Germline-derived CDR1 and CDR2 are SGHDT and YYEEEE. The CDR3 reads CASSLMTAWNEKLFF. CDR3 bases: TGTGCCAGCAGCCTTATGACTGCCTGGAATGAAAAACTGTTTTTT.

The V gene is TRBV4-1, the J gene TRBJ1-1; TRBD1 is a possible D gene (6 bases). The CDR3 spans 15 residues. V lost 4 bases and J 3 bases, leaving 15 bases between the germline ends. Germline values: CDR1 MGHRA, CDR2 YSYEKL. CDR3 bases: TGCGCCAGCAGCCGAACAGGGAGAGGGGACACTGAAGCTTTCTTT. It encodes CASSRTGRGDTEAFF.

This clone has more than one count but fewer than ten. The J gene is TRBJ1-2, the V gene TRBV5-1; D ambiguous. This CDR3 comprises 12 residues. Germline V CDR1 and CDR2: SGHRS, YFSETQ. The V end lost 4 bases, the J end lost 4 bases, and 8 bases lay between the germline ends. CDR3 protein: CASSLDGYGYTF. The CDR3 nucleotides are TGCGCCAGCAGCCTGGACGGCTATGGCTACACCTTC.

The gene calls are TRBV30 and TRBJ1-2, with 7 bases aligning to TRBD1. This CDR3 is built from 15 residues. Germline V gene data show CDR1 as GTSNPN and CDR2 as SVGIG (reference sequence). Trimming took 2 bases from V and 4 from J; bases not matched to a gene: 10. CDR3 loop: CAWSYRGAMRYGYTF. CDR3 coding DNA: TGTGCCTGGAGTTACAGGGGAGCTATGCGCTATGGCTACACCTTC.

The V gene is TRBV18, the J gene TRBJ2-5, with D hard to call. The CDR3 runs to 12 residues. Germline values: CDR1 KGHSH, CDR2 LQKENI. V lost 5 bases and J 1 base, leaving 5 bases between the germline ends. CDR3 amino acids: CASSAFQETQYF. CDR3 coding DNA: TGTGCCAGCTCAGCCTTCCAAGAGACCCAGTACTTC.

The chain combines TRBV19 with TRBJ1-6, with a weak D call TRBD1 (5 bases). The length of the CDR3 is 14 residues. CDR1 LNHDA and CDR2 SQIVND come from the germline V gene (reference sequence). V lost 3 bases, J lost 4 bases, and 7 bases lay in between. The CDR3 DNA reads as TGTGCCAGTAGTATTGGGGGGTATAATTCACCCCTCCACTTT. It codes for CASSIGGYNSPLHF.

The gene calls are TRBV7-2 and TRBJ1-1; no definite D call. Looked up from germline, CDR1 is SGHTA and CDR2 is FQGNSA. Deletions cut 0 bases from V and 9 bases from J, with 8 bases between. The CDR3 covers 12 residues. CDR3 sequence (DNA): TGTGCCAGCAGCTTAGCTTCAGGAAAAGCTTTCTTT. Its protein is CASSLASGKAFF.

The chain recombines TRBV6-1 with TRBJ2-5; 13 positions agree with TRBD2. Per germline, CDR1 MNHNS and CDR2 SASEGT. V was clipped by 3 bases and J by 5 bases; unmatched bases: 3. The CDR3 loop spans 15 amino acids. The CDR3 DNA reads TGTGCCAGCAGTGAGACTAGCGGGGGGCCCGAGACCCAGTACTTC. This sequence encodes CASSETSGGPETQYF.

Only a few counts were recorded for this clone. V gene TRBV6-4 combines with J gene TRBJ1-1; possibly TRBD1 for D (5 bases). The ends were cut back, 9 bases at V and 10 bases at J, with 24 bases in the middle. This CDR3 is built from 14 residues. Germline V CDR1 and CDR2: MRHNA, SNTAGT. CDR3 sequence (DNA): TGTGCCAGAACAGGTACATGGACTGGGCAGCCAGCTTTCTTT. Protein product: CARTGTWTGQPAFF.

The chain is built from TRBV5-1 and TRBJ1-2, with a possible D match to TRBD1 (5 bases). Trimming shortened V by 0 bases and J by 2 bases, and 11 bases separated the two germline ends. This CDR3 has 15 residues. From germline, CDR1 is SGHRS and CDR2 YFSETQ. The CDR3 protein is CASSLAGLKNYGYTF. In DNA form, the CDR3 reads TGCGCCAGCAGCTTGGCAGGGTTGAAGAACTATGGCTACACCTTC.

This clone was seen a handful of times. The chain combines TRBV2 with TRBJ1-2; 8 bases map to TRBD1. The ends lost 4 bases at V and 13 bases at J; junction bases unmatched: 8. Germline V gives CDR1 SNHLY, CDR2 FYNNEI. CDR3 size: 12 residues. The DNA for the CDR3 is TGTGCCAGCAGTGCCGGGACAGGAGGACGCACCTTC. Translated, it gives CASSAGTGGRTF.

This chain connects TRBV13 to TRBJ1-1; no definite D call. Germline-derived CDR1 and CDR2 are PRHDT and FYEKMQ (reference sequence). The CDR3 totals 12 residues. V was trimmed by 7 bases and J by 4 bases, leaving 10 bases between them. The CDR3 DNA reads TGTGCCAGCAACGTATGGGGCACTGAAGCTTTCTTT. Protein: CASNVWGTEAFF.

The chain combines TRBV6-5 with TRBJ2-7, with D maybe TRBD1 (6 bases). V was cut by 2 bases and J by 9 bases, with 17 bases left in between. Germline CDR1 reads MNHEY; CDR2 reads SVGAGI. The CDR3 has 14 residues. The CDR3 coding sequence is TGTGCCAGCAGTTACCCCGGGACACCGGTTCGGCAGTACTTC. It codes for CASSYPGTPVRQYF.

V is TRBV14 and J is TRBJ1-5; maybe TRBD1 (6 bases). Germline loops: CDR1 SGHDN, CDR2 FVKESK. CDR3 length: 16 amino acids. V lost 4 bases to trimming and J lost 0 bases, with 13 bases between them. This chain's CDR3 is CASSLEQGNSNQPQHF. CDR3 bases: TGTGCCAGCAGCCTAGAACAGGGTAATAGCAATCAGCCCCAGCATTTT.

V and J are TRBV6-6 and TRBJ2-7, with TRBD1 identical over 7 bases. Germline CDR1 MNHNY, CDR2 SVGAGI (reference sequence). The trim removed 4 bases at V and 1 base at J, leaving 7 bases unmatched. The CDR3 consists of 15 residues. This CDR3 is CASSFWDRVSYEQYF. DNA for the CDR3: TGTGCCAGCAGTTTTTGGGACAGAGTTTCCTACGAGCAGTACTTC.

The chain employs TRBV12-5 and TRBJ1-3; D gene ambiguous. CDR1 and CDR2 (germline): LGHNT, FRNRAP. The CDR3 covers 15 residues. V was pared by 0 bases and J by 1 base, with 7 bases between. Here the CDR3 reads CASGLVLGSGNTIYF. In DNA form, the CDR3 reads TGTGCTAGTGGTTTGGTACTGGGGTCTGGAAACACCATATATTTT.

J is TRBJ1-1 and V is TRBV18; TRBD1 is a possible D gene (5 bases). The CDR3 runs to 14 residues. Germline values: CDR1 KGHSH, CDR2 LQKENI. Trimming took off 0 bases at V and 4 bases at J, with 9 bases between the two ends. CDR3 coding DNA: TGTGCCAGCTCACCACCGAAGGGGATCACTGAAGCTTTCTTT. Protein: CASSPPKGITEAFF.

The CDR3 DNA follows: TGCGCCAGCAGCTTGATCTTTCGTTGTCTAGCTCCGAACACCGGGGAGCTGTTTTTT. It specifies CASSLIFRCLAPNTGELFF. The chain uses TRBV5-1 and TRBJ2-2; weak D call: TRBD2 (5 bases). The CDR3 is 19 amino acids. The germline gives CDR1 SGHRS, CDR2 YFSETQ. Trimming took off 1 base at V and 0 bases at J, with 19 bases between the two ends.

V gene TRBV9 combines with J gene TRBJ2-2; 8 positions match TRBD2. With V trimmed by 4 bases and J by 6 bases, 8 bases remained unmatched. The V gene's germline CDR1 is SGDLS and CDR2 YYNGEE. The CDR3 extends over 15 amino acids. CDR3 sequence reads: CASSPRGDRAGELFF. The CDR3 DNA is TGTGCCAGCAGCCCGCGGGGGGATCGTGCCGGGGAGCTGTTTTTT.